The present entry profiles one T cell receptor beta chain with its context. Its antigen is unknown. Other DNA sequences in this specimen translate into the identical CDR3. This sample is drawn from a study of shared clonotypes between healthy human individuals. Study-level points and caveats: Memory subsets generally showed smaller estimated richness than naive subsets did.

The deep-level immunoSEQ assay was used. On sorted subsets, replicate PCRs used 150 to 250 ng DNA, or approximately 33,000 T cell genomes. Sequencing used immunoSEQ multiplex PCR; TCRdb keeps in-frame clones, though not all of them. The sample includes some 2,000,000 clones, 90% to 95% of them seen just once. Germline-derived CDR1 and CDR2 are ENHRY and SYGVKD. The CDR3 spans 13 residues. Trimming cost V 4 bases and J 3 bases; bases outside gene matches: 1. V gene TRBV10-3 combines with J gene TRBJ2-7, with TRBD1 identical over 9 bases. The TCR comes from a man younger than 35 in good health. Sequencing was carried out using naive CD4+ T cells sorted from blood. Subset denoted: CD45RA+ positively selected. The DNA for the CDR3 is TGTGCCATCAGTGGACAGGGGGGCTACGAGCAGTACTTC. Its protein is CAISGQGGYEQYF.